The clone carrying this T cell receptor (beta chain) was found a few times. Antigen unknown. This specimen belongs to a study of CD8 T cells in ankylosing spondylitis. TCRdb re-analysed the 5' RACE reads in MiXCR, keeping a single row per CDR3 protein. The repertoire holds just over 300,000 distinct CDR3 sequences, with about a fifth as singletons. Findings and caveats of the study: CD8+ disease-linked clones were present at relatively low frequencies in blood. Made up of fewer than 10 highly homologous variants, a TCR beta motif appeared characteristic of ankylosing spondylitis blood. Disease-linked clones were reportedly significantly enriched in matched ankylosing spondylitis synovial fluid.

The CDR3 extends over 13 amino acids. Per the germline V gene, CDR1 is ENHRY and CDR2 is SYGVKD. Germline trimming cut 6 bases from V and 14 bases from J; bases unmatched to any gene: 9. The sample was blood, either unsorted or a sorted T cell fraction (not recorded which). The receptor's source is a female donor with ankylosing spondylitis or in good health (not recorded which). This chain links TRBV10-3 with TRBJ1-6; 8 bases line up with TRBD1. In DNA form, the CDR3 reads TGTGCCATCAGAGACAGGGGCGCGGTATCCCTCCACTTT. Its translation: CAIRDRGAVSLHF.